One sample yielded the 20 T cell receptor beta chains listed below, sequenced in a study of T cell responses to AZD1222 COVID-19 vaccine. The protocol was immunoSEQ multiplex PCR, while the TCRdb copy is restricted to in-frame clones and leaves out a portion. Of some 81,000 clones in the sample, about 86% are singletons; the top ten hold about 6%. This specimen was peripheral blood, taken 28 days after the second AZD1222 dose. The receptors were sampled from an adult who received the AZD1222 COVID-19 vaccine.

This rearrangement joins TRBV7-2 to TRBJ2-5; 10 bases align to TRBD1. Germline trimming cut 1 base from V and 3 bases from J; bases unmatched to any gene: 2. The CDR3 has 15 residues. Per the germline V gene, CDR1 is SGHTA and CDR2 is FQGNSA. The DNA for the CDR3 is TGTGCCAGCAGCTTAGTAGGGACAGGGGAAGAGACCCAGTACTTC. Translating gives CASSLVGTGEETQYF.

The chain carries TRBV5-1 and TRBJ2-2; 10 bases line up with TRBD1. J was trimmed by 3 bases and V by 2 bases; bases with no gene match: 4. Germline V lookup: CDR1 SGHRS, CDR2 YFSETQ. The CDR3 contains 16 residues. The CDR3 DNA reads TGCGCCAGCAGCTTCGGGGACAGGGGCTACACCGGGGAGCTGTTTTTT. It codes for CASSFGDRGYTGELFF.

The chain employs TRBV5-1 and TRBJ1-6; D is ambiguous. This CDR3 is 14 amino acids long. Germline assignment: CDR1 SGHRS and CDR2 YFSETQ. V was pared by 3 bases and J by 8 bases, with 12 bases between. In DNA, the CDR3 is TGCGCCAGCAGCTCTTCGGGCTTGGATTCACCCCTCCACTTT. This codes for CASSSSGLDSPLHF.

The rearrangement links TRBV10-1 to TRBJ1-1; no definite D call. Germline lookup yields CDR1 WNHNN and CDR2 SYGVQD (reference sequence). This CDR3 contains 13 residues. Trimming took off 2 bases at V and 0 bases at J, with 4 bases between the two ends. The CDR3 sequence is CASSEQVNTEAFF. As DNA, the CDR3 is TGCGCCAGCAGTGAGCAGGTGAACACTGAAGCTTTCTTT.

The chain joins TRBV10-2 to TRBJ1-6; maybe TRBD1 (6 bases). V lost 6 bases and J lost 8, with 14 bases in between. The CDR3 has 14 residues. CDR1 is WSHSY, CDR2 SAAADI, per germline. CDR3 sequence reads: CASRAINRDSPLHF. CDR3 nucleotides: TGCGCCAGCAGAGCTATAAACAGGGATTCACCCCTCCACTTT.

The chain joins TRBV12-3 or TRBV12-4 to TRBJ2-7; 8 nucleotides agree with TRBD1. J gave up 4 bases and V 6 bases, and 5 bases lay outside the gene matches. The CDR3 length is 13 residues. In DNA form, the CDR3 reads TGTGCCAGCAGCCTCGGACAGGGTTACGAGCAGTACTTC. It yields the protein CASSLGQGYEQYF.

The chain has TRBV28 and TRBJ1-4, with 9 bases matching TRBD1. The CDR3 is 16 amino acids. CDR1 is MDHEN and CDR2 is SYDVKM in the germline V gene. With V trimmed by 3 bases and J by 12 bases, 14 bases remained unmatched. CDR3: CASSFNRGRGIRELFF. CDR3 coding DNA: TGTGCCAGCAGTTTCAACAGGGGGCGAGGTATTAGAGAACTGTTTTTT.

In its sample, this clone was seen once. The genes are TRBV6-5 and TRBJ1-2, with TRBD1 as a possible D gene (6 bases). CDR1 is MNHEY, CDR2 SVGAGI, per germline. V dropped 6 bases and J dropped 4 bases, with 18 bases sitting between them. The CDR3 is made up of 15 amino acids. The CDR3, as DNA: TGTGCCAGCAGCCCCCCCGAGGAGGGGGTCTATGGCTACACCTTC. Its translation: CASSPPEEGVYGYTF.

The DNA of the CDR3 is TGTGCCAGCAGTCCCCCCAATCAGCCCCAGCATTTT. Its protein product is CASSPPNQPQHF. The chain employs TRBV28 and TRBJ1-5; no clear D. The germline V gene has CDR1 MDHEN and CDR2 SYDVKM. The CDR3 loop spans 12 amino acids. The germline V and J ends were trimmed by 5 bases and 3 bases, with 5 bases remaining between them.

The V gene is TRBV6-6, the J gene TRBJ2-3; 11 positions agree with TRBD1. V shed 4 bases, J shed 5 bases, and the junction held 5 bases outside the gene matches. This CDR3 has 15 amino acids. The germline gives CDR1 MNHNY, CDR2 SVGAGI (reference sequence). CDR3 sequence reads: CASSFPGQGVDTQYF. The DNA for the CDR3 is TGTGCCAGCAGTTTCCCGGGACAGGGGGTAGATACGCAGTATTTT.

This rearrangement joins TRBV5-1 to TRBJ2-3, with 11 nucleotides matching TRBD2. The germline gives CDR1 SGHRS, CDR2 YFSETQ. The CDR3 spans 16 residues. Trimming at V came to 0 bases and at J to 6 bases, leaving 6 bases not matched to a gene. In nucleotides, the CDR3 is TGCGCCAGCAGCTTGGCCCGTAGCGGGGGGGAGGATACGCAGTATTTT. Translated: CASSLARSGGEDTQYF.

The V and J genes are TRBV5-1 and TRBJ1-1; D is possibly TRBD1 (6 bases). This CDR3 spans 12 amino acids. The germline V gene has CDR1 SGHRS and CDR2 YFSETQ. Deletions cut 4 bases from V and 7 bases from J, with 11 bases between. CDR3 nucleotides: TGCGCCAGCAGCGGGGGCGGGAGTGAAGCTTTCTTT. This gives the protein CASSGGGSEAFF.

The V and J genes are TRBV5-1 and TRBJ2-7; 7 nucleotides match TRBD2. Trimming at V came to 0 bases and at J to 4 bases, leaving 7 bases not matched to a gene. Germline assignment: CDR1 SGHRS and CDR2 YFSETQ. CDR3 length: 15 amino acids. CDR3 protein: CASSLGLARSYEQYF. Written as DNA, the CDR3 is TGCGCCAGCAGCTTGGGACTAGCCAGATCTTACGAGCAGTACTTC.

This chain uses TRBV5-1 with TRBJ1-3; D is uncertain. Germline CDR1 reads SGHRS; CDR2 reads YFSETQ. V lost 0 bases and J 6 bases, leaving 7 bases between the germline ends. CDR3 length: 13 amino acids. This chain's CDR3 is CASSLGQSNTIYF. The CDR3 DNA reads TGCGCCAGCAGCTTGGGCCAGTCAAACACCATATATTTT.

J is TRBJ2-1 and V is TRBV27; 9 positions match TRBD1. This CDR3 contains 13 residues. Looked up from germline, CDR1 is MNHEY and CDR2 is SMNVEV (reference sequence). After removal of 6 bases from V and 14 bases from J, the junction contained 11 bases not matched to a gene. The CDR3 DNA reads TGTGCCAGCAGGGGACAGGGAACGATCGCCAAGTTCTTC. Translation gives CASRGQGTIAKFF.

The rearrangement joins TRBV15 to TRBJ2-5; D uncertain. CDR1 LNHNV and CDR2 YYDKDF come from the germline V gene (reference sequence). The length of the CDR3 is 14 residues. With 3 bases removed from V and 5 bases from J, the gap between germline ends came to 13 bases. The CDR3 nucleotides are TGTGCCACCAGCAGCCTCCTGACGGAGGAGACCCAGTACTTC. It encodes CATSSLLTEETQYF.

The rearrangement links TRBV30 to TRBJ2-1; D is uncertain. Germline loops: CDR1 GTSNPN, CDR2 SVGIG (reference sequence). The CDR3 runs to 12 residues. Trimming cost V 0 bases and J 9 bases, with 9 bases left between them. CDR3 sequence reads: CAWSVLAGEQFF. The CDR3 DNA sequence: TGTGCCTGGAGTGTATTGGCCGGTGAGCAGTTCTTC.

The gene calls are TRBV5-1 and TRBJ2-5; 9 bases line up with TRBD2. In germline, CDR1 is SGHRS, CDR2 YFSETQ. V lost 4 bases to trimming and J lost 2 bases; unmatched junction nucleotides: 6. The CDR3 length is 15 residues. CDR3 loop: CASSAGTSRQETQYF. The CDR3 nucleotides read TGCGCCAGCAGCGCAGGGACTAGCAGGCAAGAGACCCAGTACTTC.

This clone has only one observation. This specimen includes other DNA sequences encoding the same CDR3. The rearrangement uses TRBV7-8 and TRBJ2-1, with 13 bases lining up with TRBD2. Germline values: CDR1 SGHVS, CDR2 FQNEAQ. The CDR3 length is 15 residues. V lost 5 bases and J lost 7; bases outside the gene matches: 5. In nucleotides, the CDR3 is TGTGCCAGCAGCCCTACTAGCGGGGGGGTTAATGAGCAGTTCTTC. It codes for CASSPTSGGVNEQFF.

The J gene is TRBJ2-1, the V gene TRBV11-2; TRBD2 agrees at 12 bases. The CDR3 covers 17 residues. Germline V CDR1 and CDR2: SGHAT, FQNNGV. V dropped 5 bases and J dropped 4; count of bases not matched to a gene: 9. CDR3 nucleotide sequence: TGTGCCAGCAGCCCAGGACTAGCGGGGTACGGATACAATGAGCAGTTCTTC. Translated, it gives CASSPGLAGYGYNEQFF.